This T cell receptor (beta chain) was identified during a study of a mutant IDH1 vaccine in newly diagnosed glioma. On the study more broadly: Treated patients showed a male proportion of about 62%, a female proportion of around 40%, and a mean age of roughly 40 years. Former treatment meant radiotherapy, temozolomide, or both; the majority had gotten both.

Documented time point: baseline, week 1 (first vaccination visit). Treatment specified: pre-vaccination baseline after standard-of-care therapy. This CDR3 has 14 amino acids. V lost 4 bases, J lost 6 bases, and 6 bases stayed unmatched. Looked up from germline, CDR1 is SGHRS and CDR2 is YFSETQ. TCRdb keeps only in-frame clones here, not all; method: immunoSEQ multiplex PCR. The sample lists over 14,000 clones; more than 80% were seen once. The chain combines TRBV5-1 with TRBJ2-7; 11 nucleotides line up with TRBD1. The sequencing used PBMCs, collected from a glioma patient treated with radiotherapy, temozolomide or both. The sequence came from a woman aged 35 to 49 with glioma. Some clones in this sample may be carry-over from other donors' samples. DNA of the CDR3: TGCGCCAGCAGCCCTCGGACAGGGGGCGGCGAGCAGTACTTC. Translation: CASSPRTGGGEQYF.